A selection of T cell receptor beta chains follows, all from one sample in a study of cytomegalovirus exposure and HLA in healthy donors. Assay: immunoSEQ multiplex PCR; the TCRdb copy retains only in-frame clones and omits some. Its listing shows tens of thousands of clones. Sequencing used PBMCs. Receptors were obtained from a woman aged 40 to 55 in good health and CMV-seronegative. Both conserved end residues are part of each CDR3. The order of the fields is V gene, D gene, J gene, CDR3 protein, CDR3 DNA. The D gene is left open where the match is weak.

V gene: TRBV29-1
D gene: -
J gene: TRBJ1-1
CDR3 protein: CSARGRGTEAFF
CDR3 DNA: TGCAGCGCCAGGGGCCGTGGCACTGAAGCTTTCTTT

V gene: TRBV7-2
D gene: -
J gene: TRBJ1-2
CDR3 protein: CASSPDRRINYGYTF
CDR3 DNA: TGTGCCAGCAGCCCGGACAGACGGATAAACTATGGCTACACCTTC

V gene: TRBV30
D gene: TRBD1
J gene: TRBJ2-7
CDR3 protein: CAWGPGTVREQYF
CDR3 DNA: TGTGCCTGGGGACCCGGGACAGTCCGAGAGCAGTACTTC

V gene: TRBV4-2
D gene: -
J gene: TRBJ1-1
CDR3 protein: CASSPGEGYTEAFF
CDR3 DNA: TGTGCCAGCAGCCCGGGGGAAGGGTACACTGAAGCTTTCTTT

V gene: TRBV5-6
D gene: -
J gene: TRBJ2-5
CDR3 protein: CASSLSDNFKETQYF
CDR3 DNA: TGTGCCAGCAGCTTATCAGACAACTTTAAAGAGACCCAGTACTTC

V gene: TRBV5-1
D gene: TRBD1
J gene: TRBJ2-5
CDR3 protein: CASSSGQGETQYF
CDR3 DNA: TGCGCCAGCAGCTCCGGACAGGGAGAGACCCAGTACTTC

V gene: TRBV30
D gene: -
J gene: TRBJ1-5
CDR3 protein: CAWSVHSNQPQHF
CDR3 DNA: TGTGCCTGGAGTGTACATAGCAATCAGCCCCAGCATTTT

V gene: TRBV4-1
D gene: TRBD2
J gene: TRBJ2-7
CDR3 protein: CASSFGLAGTYEQYF
CDR3 DNA: TGCGCCAGCAGCTTCGGACTAGCGGGAACCTACGAGCAGTACTTC

V gene: TRBV4-2
D gene: -
J gene: TRBJ1-2
CDR3 protein: CASSRQVVGGYTF
CDR3 DNA: TGTGCCAGCAGCCGCCAGGTTGTCGGAGGCTACACCTTC

V gene: TRBV7-2
D gene: TRBD2
J gene: TRBJ2-4
CDR3 protein: CASSAHWTRGRGGIQYF
CDR3 DNA: TGTGCCAGCAGCGCCCATTGGACTAGAGGGAGGGGAGGCATTCAGTACTTC

V gene: TRBV27
D gene: TRBD1
J gene: TRBJ1-2
CDR3 protein: CASSSGQNSFYGYTF
CDR3 DNA: TGTGCCAGCAGTTCGGGACAGAACTCCTTTTATGGCTACACCTTC

V gene: TRBV18
D gene: -
J gene: TRBJ1-2
CDR3 protein: CASSPPAAPNYGYTF
CDR3 DNA: TGTGCCAGCTCACCACCTGCGGCTCCTAACTATGGCTACACCTTC

V gene: TRBV18
D gene: TRBD1
J gene: TRBJ1-1
CDR3 protein: CASSPRATGDTEAFF
CDR3 DNA: TGTGCCAGCTCACCACGGGCAACAGGGGACACTGAAGCTTTCTTT

V gene: TRBV4-2
D gene: TRBD1
J gene: TRBJ1-1
CDR3 protein: CASSTHRGLENTEAFF
CDR3 DNA: TGTGCCAGCAGCACCCACAGGGGGTTGGAGAACACTGAAGCTTTCTTT

V gene: TRBV5-6
D gene: TRBD2
J gene: TRBJ2-5
CDR3 protein: CASSLMGLAGGAETQYF
CDR3 DNA: TGTGCCAGCAGCTTGATGGGACTAGCGGGGGGGGCAGAGACCCAGTACTTC

V gene: TRBV28
D gene: -
J gene: TRBJ2-7
CDR3 protein: CASRFGMQAAYEQYF
CDR3 DNA: TGTGCCAGCAGGTTTGGCATGCAAGCGGCCTACGAGCAGTACTTC

V gene: TRBV7-9
D gene: TRBD1
J gene: TRBJ1-2
CDR3 protein: CASSATGTGRRGYTF
CDR3 DNA: TGTGCCAGCAGCGCAACCGGGACAGGGAGAAGGGGATACACCTTC

V gene: TRBV30
D gene: -
J gene: TRBJ1-2
CDR3 protein: CARSGEWDYGYTF
CDR3 DNA: TGTGCCAGGTCAGGGGAATGGGACTATGGCTACACCTTC

V gene: TRBV18
D gene: TRBD2
J gene: TRBJ2-2
CDR3 protein: CASSPSSGGNTGELFF
CDR3 DNA: TGTGCCAGCTCACCCTCTAGCGGGGGGAACACCGGGGAGCTGTTTTTT

V gene: TRBV6-5
D gene: -
J gene: TRBJ2-1
CDR3 protein: CASSSLAGSYNEQFF
CDR3 DNA: TGTGCCAGCAGTTCGCTGGCGGGGTCCTACAATGAGCAGTTCTTC

V gene: TRBV27
D gene: TRBD1
J gene: TRBJ1-5
CDR3 protein: CASSLGTGTNQPQHF
CDR3 DNA: TGTGCCAGCAGTTTGGGGACAGGGACTAATCAGCCCCAGCATTTT

V gene: TRBV27
D gene: -
J gene: TRBJ1-5
CDR3 protein: CASSREYNQPQHF
CDR3 DNA: TGTGCCAGCAGTAGAGAGTACAATCAGCCCCAGCATTTT

V gene: TRBV30
D gene: TRBD2
J gene: TRBJ2-3
CDR3 protein: CAWTRGSTDTQYF
CDR3 DNA: TGTGCCTGGACGCGGGGGAGCACAGATACGCAGTATTTT

V gene: TRBV7-9
D gene: -
J gene: TRBJ2-5
CDR3 protein: CASSLGGQETQYF
CDR3 DNA: TGTGCCAGCAGCTTGGGAGGTCAAGAGACCCAGTACTTC

V gene: TRBV4-2
D gene: TRBD2
J gene: TRBJ2-1
CDR3 protein: CASARGGGDNEQFF
CDR3 DNA: TGTGCCAGCGCACGGGGGGGTGGGGACAATGAGCAGTTCTTC

V gene: TRBV19
D gene: TRBD1
J gene: TRBJ2-7
CDR3 protein: CATLEPGGTYEQYF
CDR3 DNA: TGTGCCACCCTAGAGCCAGGGGGAACCTACGAGCAGTACTTC

V gene: TRBV7-2
D gene: -
J gene: TRBJ1-6
CDR3 protein: CASSLAARDTNSPLHF
CDR3 DNA: TGTGCCAGCAGCTTAGCAGCCAGGGACACAAATTCACCCCTCCACTTT

V gene: TRBV7-9
D gene: TRBD1
J gene: TRBJ2-1
CDR3 protein: CASSHSRDRDYRNEQFF
CDR3 DNA: TGTGCCAGCAGTCACTCTAGGGACAGGGATTATCGCAATGAGCAGTTCTTC

V gene: TRBV5-1
D gene: -
J gene: TRBJ1-2
CDR3 protein: CASSLDSSRGYTF
CDR3 DNA: TGCGCCAGCAGCTTGGACAGCTCCCGTGGCTACACCTTC

V gene: TRBV7-9
D gene: TRBD1
J gene: TRBJ2-7
CDR3 protein: CASRTTGAGEQYF
CDR3 DNA: TGTGCCAGCAGGACGACAGGGGCCGGCGAGCAGTACTTC

V gene: TRBV6-6
D gene: -
J gene: TRBJ2-7
CDR3 protein: CGAGEQYF
CDR3 DNA: TGTGGAGCCGGCGAGCAGTACTTC